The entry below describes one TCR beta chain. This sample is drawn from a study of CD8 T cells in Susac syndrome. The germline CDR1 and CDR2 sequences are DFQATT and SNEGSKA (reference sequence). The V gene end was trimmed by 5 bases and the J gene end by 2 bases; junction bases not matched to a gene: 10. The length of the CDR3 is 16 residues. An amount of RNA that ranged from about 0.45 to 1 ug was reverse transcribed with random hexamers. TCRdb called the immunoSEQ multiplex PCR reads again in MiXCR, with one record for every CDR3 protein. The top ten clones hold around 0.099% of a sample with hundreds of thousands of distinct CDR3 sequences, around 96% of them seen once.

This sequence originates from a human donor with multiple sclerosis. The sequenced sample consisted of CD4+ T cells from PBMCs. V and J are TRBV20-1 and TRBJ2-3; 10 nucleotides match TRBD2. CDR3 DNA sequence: TGCAGTGCTTCGCGATCTAGCGGGGGCCCCACAGATACGCAGTATTTT. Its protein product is CSASRSSGGPTDTQYF.